This T cell receptor (beta chain) was observed in a study of blood T cell repertoires in COVID-19. Study-level information: In each case, the material was cDNA or gDNA derived from T cells, B-cell-depleted T cells, or PBMCs.

Participant-given clinical history determined each cohort assignment. Among Cohort 3 donors, those recovered had two negative PCRs, clearance, or symptom resolution. Per the authors' pipeline: Reference gene primer amplification in the assay estimated nucleated cell counts. Sequencing was performed with immunoSEQ multiplex PCR; in TCRdb, only in-frame clones are kept and a portion is missing. V and J calls and clone size are copied from that table; D and trimming were computed from the DNA. The sample holds roughly 160,000 clones, 75% to 90% seen once. CDR1 and CDR2 from the germline V gene are SGHAT and FQNNGV. The CDR3 is made up of 14 amino acids. The V and J ends lost 1 base and 8 bases respectively, with 11 bases between them.

This chain joins TRBV11-2 and TRBJ2-2; D uncertain. The TCR was taken from a woman between 55 and 75 years old who had recovered from COVID-19. The sequenced sample consisted of PBMCs or T cells enriched from blood (not recorded which). CDR3 coding DNA: TGTGCCAGCAGCTTAGCCGAGCTTCCGGGGGAGCTGTTTTTT. Translated: CASSLAELPGELFF.